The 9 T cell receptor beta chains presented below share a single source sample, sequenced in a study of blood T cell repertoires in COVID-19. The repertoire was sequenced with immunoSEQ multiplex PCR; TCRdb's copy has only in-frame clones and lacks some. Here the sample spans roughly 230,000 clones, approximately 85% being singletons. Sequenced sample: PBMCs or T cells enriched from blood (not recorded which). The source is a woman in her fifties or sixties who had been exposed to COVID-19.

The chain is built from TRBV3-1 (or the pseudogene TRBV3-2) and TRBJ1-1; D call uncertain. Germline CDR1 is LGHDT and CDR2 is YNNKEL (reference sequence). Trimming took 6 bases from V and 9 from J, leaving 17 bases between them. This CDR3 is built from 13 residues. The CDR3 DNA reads TGTGCCAGCAGTCTTCGACCGACACCTAAAGCTTTCTTT. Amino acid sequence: CASSLRPTPKAFF.

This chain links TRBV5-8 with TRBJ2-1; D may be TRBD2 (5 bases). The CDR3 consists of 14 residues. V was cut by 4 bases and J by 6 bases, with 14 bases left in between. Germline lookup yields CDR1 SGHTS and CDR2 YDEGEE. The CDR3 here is CASSPRGLGNEQFF. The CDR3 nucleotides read TGTGCCAGCAGCCCCCGAGGGTTGGGCAATGAGCAGTTCTTC.

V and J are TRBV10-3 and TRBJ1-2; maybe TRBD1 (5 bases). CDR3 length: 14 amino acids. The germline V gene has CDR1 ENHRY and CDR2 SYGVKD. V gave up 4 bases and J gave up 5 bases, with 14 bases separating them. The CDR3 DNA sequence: TGTGCCATCAGTGGTCAAGGAGGGGAATATGGCTACACCTTC. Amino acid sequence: CAISGQGGEYGYTF.

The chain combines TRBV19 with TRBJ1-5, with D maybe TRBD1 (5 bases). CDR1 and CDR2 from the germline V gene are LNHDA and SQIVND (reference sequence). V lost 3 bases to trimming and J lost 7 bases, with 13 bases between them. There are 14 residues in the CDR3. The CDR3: CASSIGGGSQPQHF. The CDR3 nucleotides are TGTGCCAGTAGTATTGGGGGGGGATCGCAGCCCCAGCATTTT.

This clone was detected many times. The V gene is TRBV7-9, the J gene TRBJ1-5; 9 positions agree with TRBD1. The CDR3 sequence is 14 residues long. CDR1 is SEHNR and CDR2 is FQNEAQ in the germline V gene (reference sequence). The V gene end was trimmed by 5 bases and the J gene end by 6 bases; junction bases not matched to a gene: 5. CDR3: CASSALDRGQPQHF. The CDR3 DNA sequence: TGTGCCAGCAGCGCCCTGGACAGGGGTCAGCCCCAGCATTTT.

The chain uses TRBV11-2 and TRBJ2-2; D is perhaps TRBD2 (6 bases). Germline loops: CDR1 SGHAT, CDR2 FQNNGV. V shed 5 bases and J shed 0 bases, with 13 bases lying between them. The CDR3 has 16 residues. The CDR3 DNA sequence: TGTGCCAGCAGCGCGGGGACTCTTTCGAACACCGGGGAGCTGTTTTTT. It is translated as CASSAGTLSNTGELFF.

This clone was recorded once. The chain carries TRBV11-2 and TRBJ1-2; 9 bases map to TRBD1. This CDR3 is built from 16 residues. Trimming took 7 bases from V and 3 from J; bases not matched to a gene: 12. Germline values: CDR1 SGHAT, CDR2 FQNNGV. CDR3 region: CASTQFYRGRDYGYTF. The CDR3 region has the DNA TGTGCCAGCACCCAATTCTACAGGGGGCGCGACTATGGCTACACCTTC.

The CDR3, as DNA: TGTGCCAGCAGCAGCCAGACAGGCAATCAGCCCCAGCATTTT. Residues: CASSSQTGNQPQHF. The chain carries TRBV5-5 and TRBJ1-5, with TRBD1 as a possible D gene (5 bases). This CDR3 spans 14 amino acids. From germline, CDR1 is SGHKS and CDR2 YYEKEE (reference sequence). The V and J ends lost 4 bases and 2 bases respectively, with 10 bases between them.

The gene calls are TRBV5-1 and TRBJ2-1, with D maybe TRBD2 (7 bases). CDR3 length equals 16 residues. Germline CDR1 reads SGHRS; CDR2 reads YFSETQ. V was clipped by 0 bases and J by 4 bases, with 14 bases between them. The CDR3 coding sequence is TGCGCCAGCAGCTTGGGTGGGGGGGCCCAGTACAATGAGCAGTTCTTC. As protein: CASSLGGGAQYNEQFF.